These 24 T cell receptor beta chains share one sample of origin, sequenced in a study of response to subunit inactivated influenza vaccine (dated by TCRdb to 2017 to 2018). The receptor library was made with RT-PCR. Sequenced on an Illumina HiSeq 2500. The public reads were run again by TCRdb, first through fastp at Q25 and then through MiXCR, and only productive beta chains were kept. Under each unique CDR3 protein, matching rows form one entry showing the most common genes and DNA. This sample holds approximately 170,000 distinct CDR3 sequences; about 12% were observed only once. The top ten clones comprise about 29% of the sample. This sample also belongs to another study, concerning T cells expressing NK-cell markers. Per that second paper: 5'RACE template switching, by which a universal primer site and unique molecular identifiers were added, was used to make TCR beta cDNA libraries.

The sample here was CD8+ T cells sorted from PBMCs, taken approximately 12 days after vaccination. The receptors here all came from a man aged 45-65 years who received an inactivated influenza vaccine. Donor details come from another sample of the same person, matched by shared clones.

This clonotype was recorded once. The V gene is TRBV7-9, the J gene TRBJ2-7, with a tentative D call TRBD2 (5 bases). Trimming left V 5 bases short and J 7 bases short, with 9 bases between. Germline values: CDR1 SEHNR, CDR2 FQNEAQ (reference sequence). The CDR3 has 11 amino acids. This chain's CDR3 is CASSISAEQYF. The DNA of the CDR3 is TGTGCCAGCAGCATTAGCGCTGAGCAGTACTTC.

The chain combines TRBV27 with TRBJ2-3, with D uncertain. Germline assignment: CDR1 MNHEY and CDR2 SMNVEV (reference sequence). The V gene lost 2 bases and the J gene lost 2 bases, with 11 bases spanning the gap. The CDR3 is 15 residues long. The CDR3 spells CASSLLHQFTDTQYF. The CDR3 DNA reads TGTGCCAGCAGTTTACTTCACCAATTCACAGATACGCAGTATTTT.

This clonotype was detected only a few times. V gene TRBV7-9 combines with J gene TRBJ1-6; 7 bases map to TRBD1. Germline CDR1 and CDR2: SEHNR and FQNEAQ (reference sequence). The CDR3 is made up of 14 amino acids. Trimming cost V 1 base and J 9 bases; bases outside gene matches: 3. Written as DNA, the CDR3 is TGTGCCAGCAGCTTAGGGGACAGCTTTTCACCCCTCCACTTT. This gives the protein CASSLGDSFSPLHF. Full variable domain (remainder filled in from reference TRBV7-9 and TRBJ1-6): DTGVSQNPRHKITKRGQNVTFRCDPISEHNRLYWYRQTLGQGPEFLTYFQNEAQLEKSRLLSDRFSAERPKGSFSTLEIQRTEQGDSAMYLCASSLGDSFSPLHFGNGTRLTVT.

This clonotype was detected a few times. CDR3 sequence: CASRADGEYELFF. CDR3 bases: TGTGCCAGCAGGGCGGACGGAGAATACGAACTGTTTTTT. The chain joins TRBV6-1 to TRBJ1-4; D is ambiguous. CDR3 length: 13 amino acids. Germline V gives CDR1 MNHNS, CDR2 SASEGT. V dropped 6 bases and J dropped 12 bases, with 17 bases sitting between them.

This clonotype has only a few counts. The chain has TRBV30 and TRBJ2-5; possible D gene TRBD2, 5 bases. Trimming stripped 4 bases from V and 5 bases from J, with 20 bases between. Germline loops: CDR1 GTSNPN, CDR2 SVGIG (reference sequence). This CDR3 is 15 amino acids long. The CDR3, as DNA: TGTGCCTGGACCGTCGGGGTTACGGGGTTTGAGACCCAGTACTTC. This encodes CAWTVGVTGFETQYF.

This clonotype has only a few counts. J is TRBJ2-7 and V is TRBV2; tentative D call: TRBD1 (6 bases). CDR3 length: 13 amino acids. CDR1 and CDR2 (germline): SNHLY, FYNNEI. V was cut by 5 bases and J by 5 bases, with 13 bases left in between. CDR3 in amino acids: CASSKGQSHEQYF. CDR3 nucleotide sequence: TGTGCCAGCAGTAAAGGACAGTCTCACGAGCAGTACTTC.

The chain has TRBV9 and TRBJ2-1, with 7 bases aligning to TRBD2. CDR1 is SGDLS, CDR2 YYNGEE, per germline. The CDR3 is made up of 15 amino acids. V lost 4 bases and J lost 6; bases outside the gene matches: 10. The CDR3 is CASSSLGGFGNEQFF. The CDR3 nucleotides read TGTGCCAGCAGCTCCTTGGGAGGGTTTGGCAATGAGCAGTTCTTC.

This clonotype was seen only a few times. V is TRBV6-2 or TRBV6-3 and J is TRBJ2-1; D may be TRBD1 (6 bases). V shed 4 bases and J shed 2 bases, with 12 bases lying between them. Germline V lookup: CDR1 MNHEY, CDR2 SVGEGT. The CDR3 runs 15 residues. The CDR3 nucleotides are TGTGCCAGCAGTTTACAGGGCAGCCCCTACAATGAGCAGTTCTTC. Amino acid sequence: CASSLQGSPYNEQFF.

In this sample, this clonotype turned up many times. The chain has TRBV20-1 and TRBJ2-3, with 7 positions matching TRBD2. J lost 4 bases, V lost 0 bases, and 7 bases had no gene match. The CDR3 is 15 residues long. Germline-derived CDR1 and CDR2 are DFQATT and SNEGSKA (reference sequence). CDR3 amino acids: CSARDLAGVADTQYF. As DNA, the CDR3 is TGCAGTGCTAGAGATCTTGCGGGAGTTGCAGATACGCAGTATTTT.

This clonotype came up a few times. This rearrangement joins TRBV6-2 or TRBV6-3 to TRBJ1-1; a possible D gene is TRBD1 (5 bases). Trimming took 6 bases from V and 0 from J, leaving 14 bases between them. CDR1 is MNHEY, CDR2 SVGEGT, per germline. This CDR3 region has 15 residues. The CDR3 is CASSREGFLNTEAFF. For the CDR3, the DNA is TGTGCCAGCAGCCGAGAGGGGTTCTTGAACACTGAAGCTTTCTTT.

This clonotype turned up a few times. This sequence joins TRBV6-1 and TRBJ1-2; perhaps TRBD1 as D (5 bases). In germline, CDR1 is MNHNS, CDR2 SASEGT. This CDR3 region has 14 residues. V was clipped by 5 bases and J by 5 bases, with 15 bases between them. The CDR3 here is CASSPPGLAYGYTF. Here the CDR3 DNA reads TGTGCCAGCAGTCCCCCGGGACTCGCATATGGCTACACCTTC.

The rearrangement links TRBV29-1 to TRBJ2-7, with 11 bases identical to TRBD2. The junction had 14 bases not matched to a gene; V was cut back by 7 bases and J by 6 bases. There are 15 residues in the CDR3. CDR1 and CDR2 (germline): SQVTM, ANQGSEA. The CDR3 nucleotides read TGCAGCGCCCGAAATCCCGGGCTAGCGGGAGGCGAGCAGTACTTC. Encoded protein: CSARNPGLAGGEQYF.

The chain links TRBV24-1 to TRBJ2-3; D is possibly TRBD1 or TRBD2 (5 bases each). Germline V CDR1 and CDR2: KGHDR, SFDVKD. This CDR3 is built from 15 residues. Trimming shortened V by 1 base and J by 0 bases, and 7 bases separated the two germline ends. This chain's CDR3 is CATSDFRDSTDTQYF. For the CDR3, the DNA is TGTGCCACCAGTGATTTTAGGGACAGCACAGATACGCAGTATTTT.

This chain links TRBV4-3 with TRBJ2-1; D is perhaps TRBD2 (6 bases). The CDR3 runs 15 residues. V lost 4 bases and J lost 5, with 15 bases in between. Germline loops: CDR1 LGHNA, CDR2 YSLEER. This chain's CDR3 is CASSPQRGGNNEQFF. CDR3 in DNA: TGCGCCAGCAGCCCCCAACGGGGAGGTAACAATGAGCAGTTCTTC.

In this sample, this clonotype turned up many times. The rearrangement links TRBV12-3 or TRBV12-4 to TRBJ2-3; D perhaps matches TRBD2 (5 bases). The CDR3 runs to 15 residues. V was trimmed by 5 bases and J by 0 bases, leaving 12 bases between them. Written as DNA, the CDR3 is TGTGCCAGCAGTCTAACTAGGATTAGCACAGATACGCAGTATTTT. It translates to CASSLTRISTDTQYF.

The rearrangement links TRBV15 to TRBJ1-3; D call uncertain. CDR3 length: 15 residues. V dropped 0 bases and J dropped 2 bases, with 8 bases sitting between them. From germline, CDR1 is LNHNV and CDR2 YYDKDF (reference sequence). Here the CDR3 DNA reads TGTGCCACCAGCAGAGATCGTTCGGCTGGAAACACCATATATTTT. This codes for CATSRDRSAGNTIYF.

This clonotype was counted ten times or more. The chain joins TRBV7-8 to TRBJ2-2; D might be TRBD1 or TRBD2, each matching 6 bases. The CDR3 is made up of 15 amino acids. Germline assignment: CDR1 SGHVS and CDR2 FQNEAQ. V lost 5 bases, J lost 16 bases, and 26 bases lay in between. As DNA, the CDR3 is TGTGCCAGCAGCCTAGAACCGGGCAGGCCCGAGGGGGGGTTTTTT. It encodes CASSLEPGRPEGGFF.

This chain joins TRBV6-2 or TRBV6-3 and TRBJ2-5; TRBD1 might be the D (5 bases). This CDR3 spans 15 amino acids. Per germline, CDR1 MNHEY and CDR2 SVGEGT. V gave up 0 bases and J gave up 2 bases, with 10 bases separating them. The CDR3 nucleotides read TGTGCCAGCAGTTACTCGAGATGGACACAAGAGACCCAGTACTTC. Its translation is CASSYSRWTQETQYF.

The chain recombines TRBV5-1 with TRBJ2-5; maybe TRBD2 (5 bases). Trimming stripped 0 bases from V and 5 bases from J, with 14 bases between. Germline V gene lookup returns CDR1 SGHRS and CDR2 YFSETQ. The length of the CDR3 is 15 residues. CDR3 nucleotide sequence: TGCGCCAGCAGCTTGGGCCGCACCCCGGGGGAGACCCAGTACTTC. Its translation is CASSLGRTPGETQYF.

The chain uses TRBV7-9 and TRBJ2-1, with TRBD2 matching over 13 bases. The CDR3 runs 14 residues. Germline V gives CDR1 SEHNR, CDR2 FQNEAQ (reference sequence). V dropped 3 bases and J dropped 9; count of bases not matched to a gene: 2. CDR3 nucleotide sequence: TGTGCCAGCAGCTTTACTAGCGGGGGGGTTGAGCAGTTCTTC. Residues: CASSFTSGGVEQFF.

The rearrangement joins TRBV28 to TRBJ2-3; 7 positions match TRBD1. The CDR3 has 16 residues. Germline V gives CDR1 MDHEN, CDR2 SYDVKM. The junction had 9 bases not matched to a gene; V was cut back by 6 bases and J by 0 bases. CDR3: CASRASTGTSTDTQYF. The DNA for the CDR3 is TGTGCCAGCAGGGCCTCGACAGGGACGAGCACAGATACGCAGTATTTT.

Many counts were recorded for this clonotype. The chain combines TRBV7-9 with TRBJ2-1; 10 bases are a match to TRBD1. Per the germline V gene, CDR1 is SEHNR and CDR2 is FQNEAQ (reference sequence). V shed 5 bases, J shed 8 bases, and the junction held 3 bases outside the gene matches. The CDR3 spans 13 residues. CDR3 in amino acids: CASSTGTGDEQFF. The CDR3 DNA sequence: TGTGCCAGCAGCACAGGGACAGGGGATGAGCAGTTCTTC.

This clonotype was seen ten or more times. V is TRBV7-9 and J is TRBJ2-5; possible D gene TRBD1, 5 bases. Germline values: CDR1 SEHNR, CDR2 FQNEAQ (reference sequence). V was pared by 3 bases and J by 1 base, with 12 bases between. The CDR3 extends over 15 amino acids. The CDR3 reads CASSFSSGLQETQYF. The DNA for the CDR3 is TGTGCCAGCAGCTTTAGCTCAGGGCTCCAAGAGACCCAGTACTTC.

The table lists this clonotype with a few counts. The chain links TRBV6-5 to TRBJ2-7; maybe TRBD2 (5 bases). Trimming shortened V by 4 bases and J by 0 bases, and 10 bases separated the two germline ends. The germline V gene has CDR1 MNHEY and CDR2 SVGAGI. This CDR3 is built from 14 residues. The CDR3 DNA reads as TGTGCCAGCAGTTTCGGACTTCTCTCCTACGAGCAGTACTTC. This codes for CASSFGLLSYEQYF.